Below are 13 T cell receptor beta chains sequenced from a single sample in a study of Ad26.COV2.S vaccination and SARS-CoV-2 variants. The treatment was: around 19 received Ad26.COV2.S at low or high dose, single or two shots; several received placebo; per-sample allocation not given. The investigators took samples on day 63 after the first vaccine or placebo injection. Using immunoSEQ multiplex PCR, the repertoire was profiled, and TCRdb retains in-frame clones only, with some absent. The data show 290,000 or so clones, 70% to 90% seen once. The source was peripheral blood, collected in a trial of Ad26.COV2.S vaccine versus placebo. Every receptor here comes from a person aged 18-60 years who received the Ad26.COV2.S COVID-19 vaccine or a placebo.

The J gene is TRBJ1-2, the V gene TRBV6-1; D may be TRBD1 (5 bases). Germline V gene sequence: CDR1 MNHNS, CDR2 SASEGT. This CDR3 is 15 amino acids long. V dropped 2 bases and J dropped 6 bases, with 16 bases sitting between them. The CDR3 DNA sequence: TGTGCCAGCAGTGAATTTCGCAGGGCAGTAAATGGCTACACCTTC. Translated: CASSEFRRAVNGYTF.

The J gene is TRBJ2-7, the V gene TRBV7-2, with a tentative D call TRBD1 (6 bases). The CDR3 has 12 residues. Germline lookup yields CDR1 SGHTA and CDR2 FQGNSA. Trimming left V 8 bases short and J 3 bases short, with 11 bases between. CDR3 region: CASGPGVYEQYF. The CDR3 DNA is TGTGCCAGCGGCCCAGGGGTCTACGAGCAGTACTTC.

The chain uses TRBV27 and TRBJ1-2; D is ambiguous. V lost 2 bases and J lost 3, with 13 bases in between. The CDR3 is 15 amino acids. The germline V gene encodes CDR1 MNHEY and CDR2 SMNVEV (reference sequence). CDR3 DNA sequence: TGTGCCAGCAGTTTAGGAGCACACATCGACTATGGCTACACCTTC. Translating gives CASSLGAHIDYGYTF.

This clone was counted between two and nine times. The chain joins TRBV9 to TRBJ1-3; no clear D gene. The ends were cut back, 0 bases at V and 4 bases at J, with 2 bases in the middle. Germline V gene sequence: CDR1 SGDLS, CDR2 YYNGEE. The CDR3 extends over 12 amino acids. CDR3 region: CASSVEGNTIYF. DNA of the CDR3: TGTGCCAGCAGCGTAGAAGGAAACACCATATATTTT.

This clone was seen just once. Distinct nucleotide sequences in the sample also encode this CDR3. The chain combines TRBV18 with TRBJ2-5; D not resolved. Germline V CDR1 and CDR2: KGHSH, LQKENI. Trimming removed 2 bases at V and 1 base at J, with 2 bases between. The CDR3 spans 12 residues. CDR3 sequence (DNA): TGTGCCAGCTCACCATCCCAAGAGACCCAGTACTTC. Translating gives CASSPSQETQYF.

The chain is built from TRBV5-1 and TRBJ1-4, with 7 bases identical to TRBD1. The V gene end was trimmed by 6 bases and the J gene end by 5 bases; junction bases not matched to a gene: 10. Per germline, CDR1 SGHRS and CDR2 YFSETQ. The CDR3 runs 15 residues. The CDR3 region has the DNA TGCGCCAGCAAGCTCCGACAGGGACGAAATGAAAAACTGTTTTTT. Translation gives CASKLRQGRNEKLFF. Full variable domain (outside the CDR3, taken from reference TRBV5-1 and TRBJ1-4): KAGVTQTPRYLIKTRGQQVTLSCSPISGHRSVSWYQQTPGQGLQFLFEYFSETQRNKGNFPGRFSGRQFSNSRSEMNVSTLELGDSALYLCASKLRQGRNEKLFFGSGTQLSVL.

As for this clone: Other DNA variants within this sample encode the same CDR3. The rearrangement joins TRBV5-4 to TRBJ2-5, with 8 bases lining up with TRBD1. Trimming took 4 bases from V and 5 from J; bases not matched to a gene: 7. CDR3 length: 14 amino acids. CDR1 is SGHNT, CDR2 YYREEE, per germline (reference sequence). The CDR3 reads CASSRQGAAETQYF. The CDR3 DNA reads as TGTGCCAGCAGCCGTCAGGGGGCGGCGGAGACCCAGTACTTC.

V gene TRBV30 combines with J gene TRBJ2-1; 8 bases line up with TRBD2. The CDR3 is 17 amino acids. CDR1 GTSNPN and CDR2 SVGIG come from the germline V gene (reference sequence). With 3 bases clipped from V and 2 bases from J, the junction kept 12 bases outside the gene matches. Here the CDR3 reads CAWRGGGGPLTYNEQFF. The CDR3 coding sequence is TGTGCCTGGAGAGGCGGCGGGGGGCCTCTAACCTACAATGAGCAGTTCTTC.

As regards this clone: Other DNA sequences in the same sample also yield this CDR3. The chain's CDR3 is CASDRGNEKLFF. DNA for the CDR3: TGTGCCAGCGACAGGGGGAACGAAAAACTGTTTTTT. The V and J genes are TRBV7-9 and TRBJ1-4, with 9 bases matching TRBD1. From germline, CDR1 is SEHNR and CDR2 FQNEAQ (reference sequence). CDR3 length equals 12 residues. V shed 8 bases and J 8 bases; nucleotides not matched to a gene: 3.

This clone was observed a handful of times. The chain combines TRBV5-4 with TRBJ1-6; perhaps TRBD1 as D (6 bases). The CDR3 loop spans 13 amino acids. V gave up 5 bases and J gave up 9 bases, with 12 bases separating them. The germline gives CDR1 SGHNT, CDR2 YYREEE (reference sequence). DNA of the CDR3: TGTGCCAGCAGATCACAGGGAGGTTCACCCCTCCACTTT. This encodes CASRSQGGSPLHF.

The gene calls are TRBV18 and TRBJ2-3; the D is unclear. Germline assignment: CDR1 KGHSH and CDR2 LQKENI. The CDR3 runs 13 residues. V was trimmed by 5 bases and J by 6 bases, leaving 12 bases between them. In DNA, the CDR3 is TGTGCCAGCTCAGGCGCCGCCTGGGATACGCAGTATTTT. It encodes CASSGAAWDTQYF.

The V gene is TRBV5-6, the J gene TRBJ2-3; TRBD2 aligns across 7 bases. Trimming took 4 bases from V and 5 from J; bases not matched to a gene: 13. CDR3 length: 16 residues. CDR1 SGHDT and CDR2 YYEEEE come from the germline V gene. This CDR3 is CASSPGGVRLIDTQYF. For the CDR3, the DNA is TGTGCCAGCAGCCCGGGGGGAGTCCGGCTTATAGATACGCAGTATTTT.

The rearrangement uses TRBV6-1 and TRBJ2-7; D not certain. CDR3 size: 13 residues. CDR1 is MNHNS, CDR2 SASEGT, per germline. V lost 3 bases and J lost 0, with 6 bases in between. CDR3 protein: CASSEAYSYEQYF. The CDR3 DNA sequence: TGTGCCAGCAGTGAGGCCTACTCCTACGAGCAGTACTTC.